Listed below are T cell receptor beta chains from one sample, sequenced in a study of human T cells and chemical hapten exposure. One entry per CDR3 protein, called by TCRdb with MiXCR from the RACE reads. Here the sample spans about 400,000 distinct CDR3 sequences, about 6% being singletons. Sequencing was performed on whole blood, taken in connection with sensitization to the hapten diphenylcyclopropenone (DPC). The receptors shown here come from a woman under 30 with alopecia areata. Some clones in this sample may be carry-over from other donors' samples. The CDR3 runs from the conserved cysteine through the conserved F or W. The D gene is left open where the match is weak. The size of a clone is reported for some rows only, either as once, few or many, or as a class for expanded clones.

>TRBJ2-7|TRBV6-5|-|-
CASRGDEQYF
TGTGCCAGCCGGGGAGATGAGCAGTACTTC
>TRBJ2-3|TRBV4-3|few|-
CASSQDIRADTQYF
TGCGCCAGCAGCCAAGATATAAGGGCAGATACGCAGTATTTT
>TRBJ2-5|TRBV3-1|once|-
CASSSTVQWKGTQYF
TGTGCCAGCAGCTCTACCGTCCAGTGGAAGGGGACCCAGTACTTC
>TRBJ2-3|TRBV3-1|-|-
CASSQSGDTTDTQYF
TGTGCCAGCAGCCAATCAGGGGACACCACAGATACGCAGTATTTT
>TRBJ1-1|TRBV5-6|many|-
CASSFGPVRNTEAFF
TGTGCCAGCAGCTTTGGCCCGGTTAGGAACACTGAAGCTTTCTTT
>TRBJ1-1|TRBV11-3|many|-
CASSLSGTTEAFF
TGTGCCAGCAGCTTGTCGGGGACCACTGAAGCTTTCTTT
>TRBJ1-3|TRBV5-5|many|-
CASRLDGTSGNTIYF
TGTGCCAGCAGGTTAGACGGGACCTCTGGAAACACCATATATTTT
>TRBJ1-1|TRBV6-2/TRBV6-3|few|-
CASSYGMGTEAFF
TGTGCCAGCAGTTACGGGATGGGCACTGAAGCTTTCTTT
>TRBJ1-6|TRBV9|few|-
CASSVTENSPLHF
TGTGCCAGCAGCGTAACCGAGAATTCACCCCTCCACTTT
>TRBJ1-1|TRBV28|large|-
CASSLSESMNTEAFF
TGTGCCAGCAGTTTATCGGAGAGCATGAACACTGAAGCTTTCTTT
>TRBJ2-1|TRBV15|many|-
CATGDSGRSSYNEQFF
TGTGCCACCGGAGACTCCGGCCGGAGCTCCTACAATGAGCAGTTCTTC
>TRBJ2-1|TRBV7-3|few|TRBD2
CASSLWTSGGWNEQFF
TGTGCCAGCAGCTTATGGACTAGCGGGGGGTGGAATGAGCAGTTCTTC
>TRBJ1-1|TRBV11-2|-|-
CASSLVSPEAFF
TGTGCCAGCAGCTTAGTTTCCCCTGAAGCTTTCTTT
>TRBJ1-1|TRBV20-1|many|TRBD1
CSAGQGKATEAFF
TGCAGTGCTGGACAGGGGAAGGCCACTGAAGCTTTCTTT
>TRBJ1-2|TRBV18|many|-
CASSPVYGLANYGYTF
TGTGCCAGCTCACCAGTTTATGGCTTAGCGAACTATGGCTACACCTTC
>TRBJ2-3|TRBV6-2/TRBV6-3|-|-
CASSRHPSTQYF
TGTGCCAGCAGCCGACACCCTTCCACGCAGTATTTT
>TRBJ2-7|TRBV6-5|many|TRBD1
CASRATGADYEQYF
TGTGCCAGCAGGGCGACAGGGGCCGACTACGAGCAGTACTTC
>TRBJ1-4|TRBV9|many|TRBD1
CASSPEGTGWNEKLFF
TGTGCCAGCAGCCCCGAGGGGACAGGGTGGAATGAAAAACTGTTTTTT
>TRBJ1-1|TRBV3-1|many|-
CASSQSPGSWGNTEAFF
TGTGCCAGCAGCCAATCCCCGGGGTCGTGGGGGAACACTGAAGCTTTCTTT
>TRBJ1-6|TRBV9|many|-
CASSVQAQGASPLHF
TGTGCCAGCAGCGTCCAAGCCCAGGGAGCTTCACCCCTCCACTTT
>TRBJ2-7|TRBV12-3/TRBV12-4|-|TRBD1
CASSLPGQGEYEQYF
TGTGCCAGCAGTTTACCGGGACAGGGAGAGTACGAGCAGTACTTC
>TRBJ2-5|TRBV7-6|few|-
CASSLGGPRETQYF
TGTGCCAGCAGCTTAGGGGGTCCGAGAGAGACCCAGTACTTC
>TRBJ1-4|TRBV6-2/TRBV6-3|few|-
CASSWIRDKSREKLFF
TGTGCCAGCAGTTGGATACGGGACAAGAGTAGGGAAAAACTGTTTTTT
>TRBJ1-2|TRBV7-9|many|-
CASSLVRDGYTF
TGTGCCAGCAGCTTAGTGCGAGATGGCTACACCTTC
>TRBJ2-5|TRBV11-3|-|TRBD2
CASSSGKRGTQETQYF
TGTGCCAGCAGCTCCGGAAAGCGGGGGACCCAAGAGACCCAGTACTTC
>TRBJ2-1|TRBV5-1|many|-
CASSVGTNNNEQFF
TGCGCCAGCAGCGTCGGGACAAATAACAATGAGCAGTTCTTC
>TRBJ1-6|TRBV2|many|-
CASSEGGSDSPLHF
TGTGCCAGCAGTGAAGGGGGGTCAGATTCACCCCTCCACTTT
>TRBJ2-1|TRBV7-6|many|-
CASSSEGWSHEQFF
TGTGCCAGCAGCTCCGAGGGCTGGAGCCATGAGCAGTTCTTC
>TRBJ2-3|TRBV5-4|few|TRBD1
CASSFLTGADTQYF
TGTGCCAGCAGCTTCCTAACAGGGGCAGATACGCAGTATTTT
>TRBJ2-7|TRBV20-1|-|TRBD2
CSAREGGGDYEQYF
TGCAGTGCTAGAGAAGGCGGGGGGGACTACGAGCAGTACTTC
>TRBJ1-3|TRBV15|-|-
CATSSDADFSGNTIYF
TGTGCCACCAGCAGCGACGCGGACTTCTCTGGAAACACCATATATTTT
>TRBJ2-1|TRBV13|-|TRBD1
CASSLGLGQGNEQFF
TGTGCCAGCAGCTTAGGCCTTGGACAGGGCAATGAGCAGTTCTTC
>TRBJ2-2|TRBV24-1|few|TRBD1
CATSGTGGARFTGELFF
TGTGCCACCAGTGGGACAGGGGGCGCCCGTTTTACCGGGGAGCTGTTTTTT
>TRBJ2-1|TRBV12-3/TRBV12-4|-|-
CASSFGGGTYNEQFF
TGTGCCAGCAGTTTTGGTGGGGGAACCTACAATGAGCAGTTCTTC
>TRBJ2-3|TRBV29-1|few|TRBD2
CSVEAGDSTDTQYF
TGCAGCGTAGAAGCGGGGGATAGCACAGATACGCAGTATTTT
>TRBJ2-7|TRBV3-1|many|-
CASRQNRFDDHEQYF
TGTGCCAGCAGGCAAAACAGGTTTGATGACCACGAGCAGTACTTC
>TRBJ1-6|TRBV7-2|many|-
CASSLVRGNNSPLHF
TGTGCCAGCAGCTTAGTAAGGGGGAATAATTCACCCCTCCACTTT
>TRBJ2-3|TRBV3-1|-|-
CASSPASSDTQYF
TGTGCCAGCAGCCCAGCAAGCTCAGATACGCAGTATTTT
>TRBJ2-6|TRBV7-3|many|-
CASSLTSGANVLTF
TGTGCCAGCAGCTTAACGTCTGGGGCCAACGTCCTGACTTTC
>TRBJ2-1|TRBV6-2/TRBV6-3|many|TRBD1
CASSWTGPGNEQFF
TGTGCCAGCAGTTGGACAGGGCCGGGGAATGAGCAGTTCTTC
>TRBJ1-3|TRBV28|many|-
CASRFNGNTIYF
TGTGCCAGCAGATTTAACGGAAACACCATATATTTT
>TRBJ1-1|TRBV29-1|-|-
CSVDRQANTEAFF
TGCAGCGTTGACCGGCAGGCGAACACTGAAGCTTTCTTT
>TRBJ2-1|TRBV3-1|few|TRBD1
CASSQDVGGDEQFF
TGTGCCAGCAGCCAAGATGTAGGGGGCGATGAGCAGTTCTTC
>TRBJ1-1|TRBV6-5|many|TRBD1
CASSPQGVTEAFF
TGTGCCAGCAGTCCGCAGGGGGTCACTGAAGCTTTCTTT
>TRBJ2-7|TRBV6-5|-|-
CASSYHGGPTWEQYF
TGTGCCAGCAGCTACCACGGGGGGCCTACGTGGGAGCAGTACTTC
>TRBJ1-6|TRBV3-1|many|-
CASSQVTDNSPLHF
TGTGCCAGCAGCCAAGTCACGGATAATTCACCCCTCCACTTT
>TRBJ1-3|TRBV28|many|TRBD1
CASSSTGSSGNTIYF
TGTGCCAGCAGCTCGACAGGGAGCTCTGGAAACACCATATATTTT
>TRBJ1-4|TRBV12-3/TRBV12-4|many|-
CASSSHSGGAREKLFF
TGTGCCAGCAGTTCTCATTCTGGGGGGGCAAGAGAAAAACTGTTTTTT